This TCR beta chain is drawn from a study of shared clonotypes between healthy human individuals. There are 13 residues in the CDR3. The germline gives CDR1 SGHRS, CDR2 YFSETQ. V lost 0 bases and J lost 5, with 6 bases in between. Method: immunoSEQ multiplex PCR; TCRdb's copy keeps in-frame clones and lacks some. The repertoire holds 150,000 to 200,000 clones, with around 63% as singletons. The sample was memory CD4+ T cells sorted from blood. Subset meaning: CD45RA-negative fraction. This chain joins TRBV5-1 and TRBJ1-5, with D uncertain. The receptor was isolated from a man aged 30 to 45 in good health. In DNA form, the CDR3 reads TGCGCCAGCAGCTTGGGATTAGATCAGCCCCAGCATTTT. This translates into CASSLGLDQPQHF.